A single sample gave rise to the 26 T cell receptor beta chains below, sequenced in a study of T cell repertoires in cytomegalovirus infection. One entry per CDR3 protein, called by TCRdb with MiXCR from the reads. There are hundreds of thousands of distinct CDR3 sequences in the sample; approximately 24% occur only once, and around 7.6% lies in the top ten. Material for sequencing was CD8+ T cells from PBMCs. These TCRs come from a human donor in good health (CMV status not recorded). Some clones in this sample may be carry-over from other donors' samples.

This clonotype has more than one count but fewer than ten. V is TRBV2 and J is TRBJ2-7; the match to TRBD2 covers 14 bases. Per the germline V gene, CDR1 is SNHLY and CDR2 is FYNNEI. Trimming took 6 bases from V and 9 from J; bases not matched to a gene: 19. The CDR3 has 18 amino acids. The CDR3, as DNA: TGTGCCAGCAGGCCGCCTAGGACTAGCGGGGGGCCCTCTACGGGGCAGTACTTC. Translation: CASRPPRTSGGPSTGQYF.

The CDR3 DNA reads TGTGCCAGCAGCTTAAGTTCTGAGCCAGACAATGAGCAGTTCTTC. Translation: CASSLSSEPDNEQFF. The chain links TRBV13 to TRBJ2-1; no clear D. The CDR3 consists of 15 residues. V lost 2 bases and J lost 5, with 13 bases in between. Germline CDR1 is PRHDT and CDR2 is FYEKMQ (reference sequence).

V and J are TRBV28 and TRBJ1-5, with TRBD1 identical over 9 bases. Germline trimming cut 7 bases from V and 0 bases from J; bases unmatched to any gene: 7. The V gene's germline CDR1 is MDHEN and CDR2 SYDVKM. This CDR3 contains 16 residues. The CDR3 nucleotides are TGTGCCAGCACCCGGACAGGGGATTATAGCAATCAGCCCCAGCATTTT. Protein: CASTRTGDYSNQPQHF. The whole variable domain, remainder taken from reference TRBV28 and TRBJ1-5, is DVKVTQSSRYLVKRTGEKVFLECVQDMDHENMFWYRQDPGLGLRLIYFSYDVKMKEKGDIPEGYSVSREKKERFSLILESASTNQTSMYLCASTRTGDYSNQPQHFGDGTRLSIL.

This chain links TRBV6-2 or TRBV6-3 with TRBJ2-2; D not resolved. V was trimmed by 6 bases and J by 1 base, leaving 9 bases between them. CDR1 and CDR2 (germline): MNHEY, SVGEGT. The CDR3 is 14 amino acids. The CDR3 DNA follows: TGTGCCAGCAGCTTTGAGAAGAACACCGGGGAGCTGTTTTTT. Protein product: CASSFEKNTGELFF.

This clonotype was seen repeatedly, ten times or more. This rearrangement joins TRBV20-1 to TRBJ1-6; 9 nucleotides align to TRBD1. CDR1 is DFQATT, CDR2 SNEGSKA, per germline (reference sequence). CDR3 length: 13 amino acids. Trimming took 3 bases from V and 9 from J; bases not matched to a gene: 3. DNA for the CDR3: TGCAGTGCTAGTTTGGACAGGGGTTCACCCCTCCACTTT. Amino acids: CSASLDRGSPLHF.

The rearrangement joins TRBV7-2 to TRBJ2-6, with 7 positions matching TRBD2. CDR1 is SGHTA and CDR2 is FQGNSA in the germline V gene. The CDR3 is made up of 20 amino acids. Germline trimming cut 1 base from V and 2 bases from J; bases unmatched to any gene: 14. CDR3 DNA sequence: TGTGCCAGCAGCTTAGTGCTACGTCTAGCGGCATTACCTGGGGCCAACGTCCTGACTTTC. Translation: CASSLVLRLAALPGANVLTF.

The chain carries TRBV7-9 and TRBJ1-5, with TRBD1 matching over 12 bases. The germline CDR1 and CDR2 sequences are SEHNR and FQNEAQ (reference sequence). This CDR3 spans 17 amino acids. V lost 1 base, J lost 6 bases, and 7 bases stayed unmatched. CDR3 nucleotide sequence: TGTGCCAGCAGCTTAGGGGACAGGGGGCAAAGGGGTCAGCCCCAGCATTTT. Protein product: CASSLGDRGQRGQPQHF.

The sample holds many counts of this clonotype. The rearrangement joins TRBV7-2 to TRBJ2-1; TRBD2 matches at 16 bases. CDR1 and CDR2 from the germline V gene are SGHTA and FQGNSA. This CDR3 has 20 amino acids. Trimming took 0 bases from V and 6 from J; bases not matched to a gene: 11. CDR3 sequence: CASSLAHGTSGGAGSNEQFF. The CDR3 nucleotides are TGTGCCAGCAGCTTAGCCCACGGGACTAGCGGGGGGGCCGGGAGCAATGAGCAGTTCTTC.

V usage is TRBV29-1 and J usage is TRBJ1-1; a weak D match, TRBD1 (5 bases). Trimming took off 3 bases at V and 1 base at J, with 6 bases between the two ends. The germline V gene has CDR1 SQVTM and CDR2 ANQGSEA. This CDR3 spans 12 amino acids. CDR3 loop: CSVDGQNTEAFF. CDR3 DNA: TGCAGCGTTGATGGACAGAACACTGAAGCTTTCTTT.

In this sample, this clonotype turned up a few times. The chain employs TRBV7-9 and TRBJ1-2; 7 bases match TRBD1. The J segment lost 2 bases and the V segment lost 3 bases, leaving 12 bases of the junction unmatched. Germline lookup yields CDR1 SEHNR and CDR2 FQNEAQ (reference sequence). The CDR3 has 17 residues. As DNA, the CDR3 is TGTGCCAGCAGCTTTGGACAGATCGCAGGGGGGAACTATGGCTACACCTTC. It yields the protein CASSFGQIAGGNYGYTF.

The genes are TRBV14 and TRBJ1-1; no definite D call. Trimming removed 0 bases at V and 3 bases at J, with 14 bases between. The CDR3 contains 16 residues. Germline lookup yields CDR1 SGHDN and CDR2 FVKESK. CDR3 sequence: CASSQERRGSDTEAFF. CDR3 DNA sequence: TGTGCCAGCAGCCAAGAAAGGCGAGGGAGTGACACTGAAGCTTTCTTT.

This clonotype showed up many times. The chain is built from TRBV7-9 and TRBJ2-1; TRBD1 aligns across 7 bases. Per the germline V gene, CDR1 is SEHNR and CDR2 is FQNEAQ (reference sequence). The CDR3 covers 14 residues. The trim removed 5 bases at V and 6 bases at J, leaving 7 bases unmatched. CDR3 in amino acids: CASSARQGSNEQFF. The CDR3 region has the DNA TGTGCCAGCAGCGCCAGACAGGGATCCAATGAGCAGTTCTTC.

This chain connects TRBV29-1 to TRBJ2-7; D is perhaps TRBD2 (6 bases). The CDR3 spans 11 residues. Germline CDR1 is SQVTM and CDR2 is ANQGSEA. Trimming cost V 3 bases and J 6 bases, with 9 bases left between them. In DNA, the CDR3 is TGCAGCGTTGAGGTCGGGGGCGAGCAGTACTTC. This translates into CSVEVGGEQYF.

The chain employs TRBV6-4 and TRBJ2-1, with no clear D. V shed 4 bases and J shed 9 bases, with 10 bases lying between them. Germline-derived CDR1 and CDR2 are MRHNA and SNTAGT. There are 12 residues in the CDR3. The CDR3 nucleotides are TGTGCCAGCAGTGCAGGTAACGGTGAGCAGTTCTTC. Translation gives CASSAGNGEQFF.

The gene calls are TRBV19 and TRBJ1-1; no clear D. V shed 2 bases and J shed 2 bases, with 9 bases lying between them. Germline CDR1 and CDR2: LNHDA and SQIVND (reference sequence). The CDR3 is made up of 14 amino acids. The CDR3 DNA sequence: TGTGCCAGTAGTATATTACCCCCAAACACTGAAGCTTTCTTT. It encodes CASSILPPNTEAFF. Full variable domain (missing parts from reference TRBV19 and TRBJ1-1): DGGITQSPKYLFRKEGQNVTLSCEQNLNHDAMYWYRQDPGQGLRLIYYSQIVNDFQKGDIAEGYSVSREKKESFPLTVTSAQKNPTAFYLCASSILPPNTEAFFGQGTRLTVV.

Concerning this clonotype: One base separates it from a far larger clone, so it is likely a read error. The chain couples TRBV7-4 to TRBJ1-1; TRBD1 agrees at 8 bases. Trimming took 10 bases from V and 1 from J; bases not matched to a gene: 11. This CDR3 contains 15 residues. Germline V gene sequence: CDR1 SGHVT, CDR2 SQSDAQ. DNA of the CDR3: TGTGCCAACAGTTATCCCGGGACAGGGAACACTGAAGCTTTCTTT. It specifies CANSYPGTGNTEAFF.

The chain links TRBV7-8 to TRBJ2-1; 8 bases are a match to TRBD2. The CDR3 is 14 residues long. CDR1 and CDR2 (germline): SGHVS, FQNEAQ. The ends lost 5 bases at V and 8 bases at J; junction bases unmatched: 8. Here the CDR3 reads CASSPDGTRDEQFF. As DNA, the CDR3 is TGTGCCAGCAGCCCGGACGGGACTAGAGATGAGCAGTTCTTC.

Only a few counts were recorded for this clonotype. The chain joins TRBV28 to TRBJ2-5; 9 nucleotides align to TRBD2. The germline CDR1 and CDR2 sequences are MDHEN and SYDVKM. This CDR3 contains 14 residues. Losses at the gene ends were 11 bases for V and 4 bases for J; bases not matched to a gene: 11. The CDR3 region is CAVKGAGGLETQYF. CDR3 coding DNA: TGTGCCGTAAAGGGGGCGGGGGGGCTAGAGACCCAGTACTTC.

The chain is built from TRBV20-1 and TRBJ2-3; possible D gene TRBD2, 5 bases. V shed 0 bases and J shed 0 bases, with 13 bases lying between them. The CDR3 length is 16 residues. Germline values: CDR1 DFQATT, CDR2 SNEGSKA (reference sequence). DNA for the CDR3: TGCAGTGCTAGAGACGGGGATAGCGAAAGCACAGATACGCAGTATTTT. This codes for CSARDGDSESTDTQYF.

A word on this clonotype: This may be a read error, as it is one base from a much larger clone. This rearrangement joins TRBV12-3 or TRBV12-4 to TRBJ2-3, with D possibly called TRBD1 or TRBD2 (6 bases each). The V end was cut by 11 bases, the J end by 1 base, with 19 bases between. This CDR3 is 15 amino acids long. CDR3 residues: CACILGGLGTDTQYF. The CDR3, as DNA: TGTGCCTGCATCCTTGGGGGGCTCGGCACAGATACGCAGTATTTT.

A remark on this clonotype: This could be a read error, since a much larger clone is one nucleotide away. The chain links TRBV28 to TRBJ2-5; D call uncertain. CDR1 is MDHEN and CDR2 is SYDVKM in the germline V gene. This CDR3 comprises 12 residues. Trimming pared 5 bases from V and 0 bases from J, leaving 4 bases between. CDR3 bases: TGTGCCAGCAGTGGGTACCAAGAGACCCAGTACTTC. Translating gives CASSGYQETQYF.

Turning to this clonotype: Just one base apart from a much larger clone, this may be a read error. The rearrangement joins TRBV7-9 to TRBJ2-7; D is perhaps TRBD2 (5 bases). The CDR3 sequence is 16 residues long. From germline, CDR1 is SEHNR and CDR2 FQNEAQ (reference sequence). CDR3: CANSAALAGGPREQYF. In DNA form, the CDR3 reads TGTGCCAACAGCGCCGCCCTCGCCGGCGGGCCGCGGGAGCAGTACTTC.

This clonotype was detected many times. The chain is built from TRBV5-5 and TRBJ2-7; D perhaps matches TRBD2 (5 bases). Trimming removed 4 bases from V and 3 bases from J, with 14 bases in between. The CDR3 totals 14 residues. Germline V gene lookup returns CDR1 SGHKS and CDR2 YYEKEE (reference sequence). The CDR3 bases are TGTGCCAGCAGCCCTGACCCGGGGATCTACGAGCAGTACTTC. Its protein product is CASSPDPGIYEQYF.

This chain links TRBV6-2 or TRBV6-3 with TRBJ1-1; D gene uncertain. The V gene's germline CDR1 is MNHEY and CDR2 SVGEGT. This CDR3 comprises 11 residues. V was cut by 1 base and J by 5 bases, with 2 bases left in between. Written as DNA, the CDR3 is TGTGCCAGCAGTTACTGGACTGAAGCTTTCTTT. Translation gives CASSYWTEAFF.

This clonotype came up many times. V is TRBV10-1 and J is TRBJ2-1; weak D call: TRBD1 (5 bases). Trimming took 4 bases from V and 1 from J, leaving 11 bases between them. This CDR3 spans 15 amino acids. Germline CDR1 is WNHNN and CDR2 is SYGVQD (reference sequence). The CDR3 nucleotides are TGCGCCAGCAGTGCCCAGGGTTTTTCCTACAATGAGCAGTTCTTC. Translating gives CASSAQGFSYNEQFF.

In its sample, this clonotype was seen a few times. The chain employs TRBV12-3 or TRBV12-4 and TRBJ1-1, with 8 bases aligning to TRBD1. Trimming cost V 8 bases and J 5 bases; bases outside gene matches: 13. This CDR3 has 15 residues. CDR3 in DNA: TGTGCCAGCCGAAATCACAATACAGGGGGGACTGAAGCTTTCTTT. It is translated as CASRNHNTGGTEAFF.